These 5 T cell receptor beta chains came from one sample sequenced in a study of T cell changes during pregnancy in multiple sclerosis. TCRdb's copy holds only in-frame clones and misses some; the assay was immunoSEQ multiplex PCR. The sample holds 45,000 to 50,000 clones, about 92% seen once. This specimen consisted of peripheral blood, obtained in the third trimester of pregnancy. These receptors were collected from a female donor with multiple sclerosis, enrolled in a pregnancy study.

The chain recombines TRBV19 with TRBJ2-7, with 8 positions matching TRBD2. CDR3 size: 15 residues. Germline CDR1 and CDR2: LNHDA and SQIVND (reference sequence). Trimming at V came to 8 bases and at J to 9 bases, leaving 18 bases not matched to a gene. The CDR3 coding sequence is TGTGCCAGTGCGGACGGGGGGAGCGGGAGTAATGGGCAGTACTTC. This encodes CASADGGSGSNGQYF.

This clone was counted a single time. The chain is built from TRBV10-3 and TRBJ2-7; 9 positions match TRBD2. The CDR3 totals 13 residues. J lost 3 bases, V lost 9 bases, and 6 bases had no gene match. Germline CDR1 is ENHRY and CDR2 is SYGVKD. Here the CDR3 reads CAITSSGSYEQYF. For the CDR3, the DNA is TGTGCCATAACCAGTAGCGGGAGCTACGAGCAGTACTTC.

DNA for the CDR3: TGTGCCAGTAGTATAGGGAGGGAGGGCTTGGGGCTTTCGAACACTGAAGCTTTCTTT. It encodes CASSIGREGLGLSNTEAFF. The rearrangement uses TRBV19 and TRBJ1-1; possible D gene TRBD1, 5 bases. V was trimmed by 1 base and J by 1 base, leaving 22 bases between them. CDR3 length: 19 residues. Germline values: CDR1 LNHDA, CDR2 SQIVND (reference sequence).

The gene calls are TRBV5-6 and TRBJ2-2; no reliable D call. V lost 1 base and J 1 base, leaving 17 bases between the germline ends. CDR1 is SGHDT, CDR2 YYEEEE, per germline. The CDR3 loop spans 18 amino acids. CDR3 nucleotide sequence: TGTGCCAGCAGCTTGTATTCTCAGGCTCGCCAGAACACCGGGGAGCTGTTTTTT. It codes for CASSLYSQARQNTGELFF.

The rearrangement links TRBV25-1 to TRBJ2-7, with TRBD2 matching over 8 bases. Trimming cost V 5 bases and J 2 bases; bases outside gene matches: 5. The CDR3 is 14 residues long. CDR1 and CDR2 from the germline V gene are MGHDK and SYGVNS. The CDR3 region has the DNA TGTGCCAGCAGTCGAGAGCGGGAGACCTACGAGCAGTACTTC. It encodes CASSRERETYEQYF.